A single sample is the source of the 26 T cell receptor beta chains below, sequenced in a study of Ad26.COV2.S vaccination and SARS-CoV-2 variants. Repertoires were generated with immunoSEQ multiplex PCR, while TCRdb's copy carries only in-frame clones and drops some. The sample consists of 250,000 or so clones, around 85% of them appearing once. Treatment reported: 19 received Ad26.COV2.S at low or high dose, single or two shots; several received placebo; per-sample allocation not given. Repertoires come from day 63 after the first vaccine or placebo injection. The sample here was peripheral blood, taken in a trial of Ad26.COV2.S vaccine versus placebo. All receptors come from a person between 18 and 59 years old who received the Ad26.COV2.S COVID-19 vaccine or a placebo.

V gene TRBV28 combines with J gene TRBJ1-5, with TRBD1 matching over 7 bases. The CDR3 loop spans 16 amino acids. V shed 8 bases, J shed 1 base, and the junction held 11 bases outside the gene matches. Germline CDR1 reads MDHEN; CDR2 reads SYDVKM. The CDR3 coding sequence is TGTGCCAGCGTGACTACAGGGGTTAACAGCAATCAGCCCCAGCATTTT. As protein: CASVTTGVNSNQPQHF.

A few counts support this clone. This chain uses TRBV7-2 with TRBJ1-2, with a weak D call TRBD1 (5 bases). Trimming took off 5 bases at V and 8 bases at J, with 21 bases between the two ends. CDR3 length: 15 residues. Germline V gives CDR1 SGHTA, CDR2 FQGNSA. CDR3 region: CASSVRDLELGGYTF. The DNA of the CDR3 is TGTGCCAGCAGCGTGAGGGACCTGGAGTTGGGAGGCTACACCTTC.

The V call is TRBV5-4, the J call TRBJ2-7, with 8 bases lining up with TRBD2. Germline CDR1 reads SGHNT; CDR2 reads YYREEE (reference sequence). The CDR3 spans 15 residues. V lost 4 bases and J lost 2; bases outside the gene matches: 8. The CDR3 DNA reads TGTGCCAGCAGCCCCCGGGGGGGCACTACCTACGAGCAGTACTTC. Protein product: CASSPRGGTTYEQYF.

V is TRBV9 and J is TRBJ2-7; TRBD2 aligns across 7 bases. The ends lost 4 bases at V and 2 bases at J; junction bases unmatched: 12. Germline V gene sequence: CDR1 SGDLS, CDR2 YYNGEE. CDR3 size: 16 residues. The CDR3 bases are TGTGCCAGCAGCTTAGGCCAACCGGGAGGCCCCTACGAGCAGTACTTC. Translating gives CASSLGQPGGPYEQYF.

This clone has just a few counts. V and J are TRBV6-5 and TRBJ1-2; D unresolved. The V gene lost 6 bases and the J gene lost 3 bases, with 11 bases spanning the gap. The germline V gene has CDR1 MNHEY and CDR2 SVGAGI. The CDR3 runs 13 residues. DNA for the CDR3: TGTGCCAGCAGGCTTGACTGGTACTATGGCTACACCTTC. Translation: CASRLDWYYGYTF.

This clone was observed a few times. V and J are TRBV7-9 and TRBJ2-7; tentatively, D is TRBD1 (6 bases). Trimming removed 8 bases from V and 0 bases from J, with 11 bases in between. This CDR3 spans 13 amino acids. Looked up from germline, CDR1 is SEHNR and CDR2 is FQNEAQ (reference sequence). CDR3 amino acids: CASFRDNSYEQYF. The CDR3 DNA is TGTGCCAGCTTCCGGGACAACTCCTACGAGCAGTACTTC.

The CDR3 DNA follows: TGTGCCAGCAGTCGGGGGCGACAAGAGACCCAGTACTTC. Its protein is CASSRGRQETQYF. V is TRBV7-3 and J is TRBJ2-5; perhaps D is TRBD1 or TRBD2 (6 bases each). The germline V gene has CDR1 SGHTA and CDR2 FQGTGA. The CDR3 spans 13 residues. V shed 6 bases and J shed 2 bases, with 10 bases lying between them.

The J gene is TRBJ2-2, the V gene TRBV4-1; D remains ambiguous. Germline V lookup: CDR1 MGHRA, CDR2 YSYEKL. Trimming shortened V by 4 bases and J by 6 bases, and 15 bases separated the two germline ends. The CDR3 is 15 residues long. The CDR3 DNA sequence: TGCGCCAGCAGCCTCTATGGCGCGGCGGCCGGGGAGCTGTTTTTT. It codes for CASSLYGAAAGELFF.

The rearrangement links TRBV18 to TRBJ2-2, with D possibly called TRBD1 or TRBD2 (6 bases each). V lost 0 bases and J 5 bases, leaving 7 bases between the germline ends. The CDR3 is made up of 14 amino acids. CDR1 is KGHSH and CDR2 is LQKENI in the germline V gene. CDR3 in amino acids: CASSPPGGTGELFF. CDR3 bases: TGTGCCAGCTCACCACCAGGGGGGACCGGGGAGCTGTTTTTT.

CDR3 in DNA: TGTGCCAGCAGCTTTACCGGCCAGGGGAGAGTCGAGCAGTACTTC. Translation gives CASSFTGQGRVEQYF. The chain has TRBV7-2 and TRBJ2-7; D may be TRBD1 (6 bases). CDR3 length equals 15 residues. The V gene lost 3 bases and the J gene lost 6 bases, with 18 bases spanning the gap. CDR1 SGHTA and CDR2 FQGNSA come from the germline V gene.

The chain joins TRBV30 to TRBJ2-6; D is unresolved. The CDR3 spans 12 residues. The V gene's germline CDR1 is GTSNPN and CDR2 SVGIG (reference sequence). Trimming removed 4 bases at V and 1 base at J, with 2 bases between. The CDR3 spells CAWNSGANVLTF. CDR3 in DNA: TGTGCCTGGAATTCTGGGGCCAACGTCCTGACTTTC.

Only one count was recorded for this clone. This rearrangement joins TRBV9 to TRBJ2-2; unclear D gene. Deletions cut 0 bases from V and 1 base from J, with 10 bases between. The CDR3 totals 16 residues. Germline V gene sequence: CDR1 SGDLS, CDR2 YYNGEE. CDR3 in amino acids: CASSVVGPVNTGELFF. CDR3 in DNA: TGTGCCAGCAGCGTAGTTGGGCCAGTGAACACCGGGGAGCTGTTTTTT.

The CDR3 DNA sequence: TGTGCCAGCTCATCGGGACAGGGGAATTCACCCCTCCACTTT. This translates into CASSSGQGNSPLHF. The gene calls are TRBV18 and TRBJ1-6; 10 bases are shared with TRBD1. The CDR3 runs 14 residues. Per the germline V gene, CDR1 is KGHSH and CDR2 is LQKENI. Trimming at V came to 5 bases and at J to 7 bases, leaving 2 bases not matched to a gene.

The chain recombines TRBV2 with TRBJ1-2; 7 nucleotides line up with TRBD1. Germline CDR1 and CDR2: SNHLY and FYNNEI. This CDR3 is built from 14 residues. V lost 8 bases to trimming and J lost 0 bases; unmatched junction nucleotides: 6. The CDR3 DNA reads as TGTGCCAGCGGACAGGACCCTCCTAACTATGGCTACACCTTC. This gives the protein CASGQDPPNYGYTF.

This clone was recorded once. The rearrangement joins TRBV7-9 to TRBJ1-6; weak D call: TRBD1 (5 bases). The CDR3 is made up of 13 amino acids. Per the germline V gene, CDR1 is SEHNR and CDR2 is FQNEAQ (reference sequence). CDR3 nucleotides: TGTGAGACACAGGTTGGGGCTAATTCACCCCTCCACTTT. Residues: CETQVGANSPLHF.

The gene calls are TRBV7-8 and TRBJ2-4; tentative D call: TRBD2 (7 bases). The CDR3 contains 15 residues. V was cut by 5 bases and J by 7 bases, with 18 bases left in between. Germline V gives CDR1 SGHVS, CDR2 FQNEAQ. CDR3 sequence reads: CASSPGQFGGNIQYF. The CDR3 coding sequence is TGTGCCAGCAGCCCTGGACAGTTCGGGGGGAACATTCAGTACTTC.

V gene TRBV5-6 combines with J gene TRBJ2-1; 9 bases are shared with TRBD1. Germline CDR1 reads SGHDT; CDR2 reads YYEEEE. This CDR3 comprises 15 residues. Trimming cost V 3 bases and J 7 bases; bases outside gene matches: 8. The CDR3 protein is CASSSGTGRRNEQFF. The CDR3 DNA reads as TGTGCCAGCAGCTCCGGGACAGGGCGAAGGAATGAGCAGTTCTTC.

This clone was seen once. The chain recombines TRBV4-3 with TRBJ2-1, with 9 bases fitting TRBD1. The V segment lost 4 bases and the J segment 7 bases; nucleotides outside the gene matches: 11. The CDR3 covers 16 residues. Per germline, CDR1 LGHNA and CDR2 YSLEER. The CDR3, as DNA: TGCGCCAGCAGCCTCCTGTCCGGACAGGGGCCTAATGAGCAGTTCTTC. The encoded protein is CASSLLSGQGPNEQFF.

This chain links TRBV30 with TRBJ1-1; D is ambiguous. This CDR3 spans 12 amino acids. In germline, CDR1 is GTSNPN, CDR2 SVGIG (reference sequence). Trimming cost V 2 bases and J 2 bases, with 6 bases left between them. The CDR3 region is CAWSLDNTEAFF. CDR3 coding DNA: TGTGCCTGGAGTCTGGATAACACTGAAGCTTTCTTT.

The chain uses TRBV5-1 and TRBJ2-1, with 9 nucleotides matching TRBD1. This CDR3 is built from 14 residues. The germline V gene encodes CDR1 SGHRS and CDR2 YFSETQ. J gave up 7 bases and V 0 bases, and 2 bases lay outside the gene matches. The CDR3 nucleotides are TGCGCCAGCAGCTTGGTACAGGGGGCGAATGAGCAGTTCTTC. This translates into CASSLVQGANEQFF.

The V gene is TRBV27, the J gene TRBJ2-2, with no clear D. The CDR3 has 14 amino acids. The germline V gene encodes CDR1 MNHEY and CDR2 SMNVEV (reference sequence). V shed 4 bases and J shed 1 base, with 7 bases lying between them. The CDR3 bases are TGTGCCAGCAGTTCATCCTTGAACACCGGGGAGCTGTTTTTT. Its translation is CASSSSLNTGELFF.

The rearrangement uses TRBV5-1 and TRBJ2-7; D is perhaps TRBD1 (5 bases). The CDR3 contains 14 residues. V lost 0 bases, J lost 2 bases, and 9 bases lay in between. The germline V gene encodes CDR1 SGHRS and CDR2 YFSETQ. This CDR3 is CASSLVPGPYEQYF. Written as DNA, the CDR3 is TGCGCCAGCAGCTTGGTCCCAGGGCCCTACGAGCAGTACTTC.

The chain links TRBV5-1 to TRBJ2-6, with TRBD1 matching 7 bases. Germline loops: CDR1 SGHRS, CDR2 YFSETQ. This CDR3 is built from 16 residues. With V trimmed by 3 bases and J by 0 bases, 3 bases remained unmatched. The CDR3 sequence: CASSSGQLSGANVLTF. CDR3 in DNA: TGCGCCAGCAGCTCGGGACAGCTCTCTGGGGCCAACGTCCTGACTTTC.

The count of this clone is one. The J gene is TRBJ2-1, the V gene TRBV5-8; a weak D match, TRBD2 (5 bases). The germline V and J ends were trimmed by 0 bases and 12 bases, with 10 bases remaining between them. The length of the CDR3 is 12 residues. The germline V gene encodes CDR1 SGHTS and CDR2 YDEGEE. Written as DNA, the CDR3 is TGTGCCAGCAGCTTGGGAACGAGCGGGCAGTTCTTC. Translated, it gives CASSLGTSGQFF.

The CDR3 loop is CASKGNSNYGYTF. The DNA for the CDR3 is TGTGCCAGCAAGGGGAATTCTAACTATGGCTACACCTTC. The rearrangement uses TRBV27 and TRBJ1-2; D may be TRBD1 (5 bases). Germline CDR1 MNHEY, CDR2 SMNVEV (reference sequence). With 7 bases removed from V and 0 bases from J, the gap between germline ends came to 9 bases. The CDR3 has 13 residues.

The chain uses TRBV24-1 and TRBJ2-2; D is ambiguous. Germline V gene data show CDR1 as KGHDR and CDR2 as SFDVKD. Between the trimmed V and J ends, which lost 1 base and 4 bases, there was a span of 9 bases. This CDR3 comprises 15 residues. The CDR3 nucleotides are TGTGCCACCAGTGATTTCTCTACGACCACCGGGGAGCTGTTTTTT. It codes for CATSDFSTTTGELFF.